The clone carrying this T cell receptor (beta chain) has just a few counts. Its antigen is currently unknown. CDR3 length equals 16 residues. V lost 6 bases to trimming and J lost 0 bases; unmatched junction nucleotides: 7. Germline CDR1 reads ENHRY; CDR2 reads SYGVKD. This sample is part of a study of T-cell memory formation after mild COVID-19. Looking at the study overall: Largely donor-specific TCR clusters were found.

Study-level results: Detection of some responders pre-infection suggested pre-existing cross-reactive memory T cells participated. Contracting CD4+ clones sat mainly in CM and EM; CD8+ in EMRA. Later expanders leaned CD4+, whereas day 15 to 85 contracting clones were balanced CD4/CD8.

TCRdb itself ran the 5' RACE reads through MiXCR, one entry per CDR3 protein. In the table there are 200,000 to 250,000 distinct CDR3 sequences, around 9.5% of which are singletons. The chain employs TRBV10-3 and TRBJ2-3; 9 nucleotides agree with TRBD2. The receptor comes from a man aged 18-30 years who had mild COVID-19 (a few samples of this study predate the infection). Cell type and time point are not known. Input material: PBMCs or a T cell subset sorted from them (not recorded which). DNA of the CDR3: TGTGCCATCAGCGGGCTAGCGGGGCCTAGCACAGATACGCAGTATTTT. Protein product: CAISGLAGPSTDTQYF.